The rows below give T cell receptor beta chains drawn from one sample of a study of cytomegalovirus exposure and HLA in healthy donors. Assay used: immunoSEQ multiplex PCR; TCRdb lists only in-frame clones, some missing. Seen here are under 80,000 clones, roughly 95% observed once, and the top ten hold 2.5% to 3.5%. Sequencing was carried out using PBMCs. The source of these receptors is a woman between 18 and 29 years old in good health and CMV-seropositive. Both conserved end residues are part of each CDR3. The D gene is left open where the match is weak. Clone size is shown for a subset of rows, as once, few, many or a class of expanded clone.

J gene | clone size | V gene | CDR3 length | D gene | CDR3 DNA | CDR3 protein
TRBJ1-6 | . | TRBV4-1 | 15 | TRBD1 | TGCGCCAGCAGCCAAGTTGGGGACAGTAATTCACCCCTCCACTTT | CASSQVGDSNSPLHF
TRBJ1-5 | once | TRBV28 | 15 | . | TGTGCCAGCAGTTTTGGTAGTAATGAATGGAGGCCCCAGCATTTT | CASSFGSNEWRPQHF
TRBJ1-1 | . | TRBV18 | 13 | TRBD1 | TGTGCCAGCGGGACAGCCGCGAACACTGAAGCTTTCTTT | CASGTAANTEAFF
TRBJ1-1 | . | TRBV6-5 | 13 | . | TGTGCCAGCAAAGGAGAGGGAGGCACTGAAGCTTTCTTT | CASKGEGGTEAFF
TRBJ2-3 | once | TRBV7-3 | 12 | . | TGTGCCAGCAGCCCGGGCACAGATACGCAGTATTTT | CASSPGTDTQYF
TRBJ1-4 | . | TRBV2 | 15 | . | TGTGCCAGCAGTGAAGATTACGGAACTAATGAAAAACTGTTTTTT | CASSEDYGTNEKLFF
TRBJ2-3 | once | TRBV28 | 15 | TRBD2 | TGTGCCAGCAGTAGCCCGGGACTAGCTTCACATACGCAGTATTTT | CASSSPGLASHTQYF
TRBJ2-3 | once | TRBV5-4 | 14 | TRBD2 | TGTGCCAGCAGCTTGCCCGGGGGGGGAGATACGCAGTATTTT | CASSLPGGGDTQYF
TRBJ2-3 | . | TRBV27 | 15 | TRBD2 | TGTGCCAGCAGTTTAGGACTAGCCGGAGGGGATACGCAGTATTTT | CASSLGLAGGDTQYF
TRBJ2-5 | . | TRBV9 | 16 | . | TGTGCCAGCAGCTTCTCACCCAGGGGGGAAGAGGAGACCCAGTACTTC | CASSFSPRGEEETQYF
TRBJ2-1 | once | TRBV2 | 12 | . | TGTGCCAGCCGGGTAGGGGCTGGGGAGCAGTTCTTC | CASRVGAGEQFF
TRBJ1-2 | . | TRBV6-5 | 15 | . | TGTGCCAGCGGGCGGGGGCGCAAGGTTAACTATGGCTACACCTTC | CASGRGRKVNYGYTF
TRBJ2-7 | . | TRBV30 | 14 | TRBD1 | TGTGCCTGGGACTCCGGGACAGGGGCTGGGGAGCAGTACTTC | CAWDSGTGAGEQYF
TRBJ2-7 | . | TRBV11-3 | 15 | . | TGTGCCAGCAGCTTAGGGCCTCGGGACATACACGAGCAGTACTTC | CASSLGPRDIHEQYF
TRBJ1-1 | once | TRBV7-9 | 14 | . | TGTGCCAGCAGCTTTTCGGACAGGAACACTGAAGCTTTCTTT | CASSFSDRNTEAFF
TRBJ1-1 | . | TRBV18 | 14 | . | TGTGCCAGCTCACCACGCCAGGCTGACACTGAAGCTTTCTTT | CASSPRQADTEAFF
TRBJ2-2 | . | TRBV5-4 | 17 | TRBD1 | TGTGCCAGCAGCTCGCCCGGGCAGGGGGCGAACACCGGGGAGCTGTTTTTT | CASSSPGQGANTGELFF
TRBJ2-3 | . | TRBV10-3 | 14 | TRBD2 | TGTGCCATCAGTGACCCAGCGGGGGGAGATACGCAGTATTTT | CAISDPAGGDTQYF
TRBJ2-7 | . | TRBV27 | 17 | TRBD1 | TGTGCCAGCAGTTTAATCTTGGGACAGGGGGCGCAGGGCGAGCAGTACTTC | CASSLILGQGAQGEQYF
TRBJ2-3 | once | TRBV7-3 | 15 | . | TGTGCCAGCAGCTTACAGGCGGGTATCACAGATACGCAGTATTTT | CASSLQAGITDTQYF
TRBJ2-7 | . | TRBV4-1 | 20 | TRBD2 | TGCGCCAGCAGCGATCCGTCGTGGCTAGCGGGAGTCGGTGGGACCTACGAGCAGTACTTC | CASSDPSWLAGVGGTYEQYF